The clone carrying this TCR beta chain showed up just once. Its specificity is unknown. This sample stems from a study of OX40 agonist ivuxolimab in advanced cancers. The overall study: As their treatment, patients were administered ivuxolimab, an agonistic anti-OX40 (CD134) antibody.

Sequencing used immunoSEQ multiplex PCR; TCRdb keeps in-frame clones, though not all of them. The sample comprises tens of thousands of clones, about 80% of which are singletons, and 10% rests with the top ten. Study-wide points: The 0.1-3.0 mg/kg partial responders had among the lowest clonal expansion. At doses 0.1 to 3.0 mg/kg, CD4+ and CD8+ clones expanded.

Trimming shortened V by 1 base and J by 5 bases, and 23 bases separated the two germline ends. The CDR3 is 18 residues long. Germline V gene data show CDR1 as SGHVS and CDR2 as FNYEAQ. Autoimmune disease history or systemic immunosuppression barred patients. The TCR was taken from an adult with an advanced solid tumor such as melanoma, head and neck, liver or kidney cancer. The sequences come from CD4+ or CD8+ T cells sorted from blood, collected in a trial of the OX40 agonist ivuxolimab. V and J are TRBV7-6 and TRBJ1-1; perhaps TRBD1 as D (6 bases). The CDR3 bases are TGTGCCAGCAGCTTAGTCGTTCCCGTGACAGGTCACCGGACTGAAGCTTTCTTT. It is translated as CASSLVVPVTGHRTEAFF. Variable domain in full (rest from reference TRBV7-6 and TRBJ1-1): GAGVSQSPRYKVTKRGQDVALRCDPISGHVSLYWYRQALGQGPEFLTYFNYEAQQDKSGLPNDRFSAERPEGSISTLTIQRTEQRDSAMYRCASSLVVPVTGHRTEAFFGQGTRLTVV.